Below, 15 T cell receptor beta chains from the same sample are listed, as sequenced in a study of vaccination effects on CD4 cells after COVID-19 (dated by TCRdb to the early 2020s). In the ViraFEST assay, PBMC were stimulated with viral peptide pools, and TCR sequencing was then used to find antigen-specific CD4+ T cell clonotypes based on their expansion. After more than 9 days of culture, CD4+ T cells were isolated with the EasySep CD4+ T cell isolation kit. Negative nucleocapsid antibody results before and after vaccination confirmed that the healthy vaccine recipients had no prior SARS-CoV-2 infection. Library preparation was by the immunoSEQ multiplex PCR assay. The clones in this table, taken by TCRdb from immuneACCESS, are in-frame only. Not every clone is retained; where verified, under half of the shortfall comes from an unresolved V gene, and the cause of the rest is unknown. Recorded for this sample are about 43,000 clones; roughly 79% of them occurred a single time. The top ten hold 10% to 11% of the sample.

No antigen has been assigned to these receptors. The sequencing here drew on CD4+ T cells from PBMCs cultured with SARS-CoV-2 spike peptides, taken before COVID-19 vaccination. The label giving this sample's cell subset or site can be read as: SARS-CoV-2 spike overlapping peptide pool stimulation. The source is a human donor who received a COVID-19 vaccine.

The chain links TRBV5-6 to TRBJ1-3; D is uncertain. The CDR3 is made up of 15 amino acids. In germline, CDR1 is SGHDT, CDR2 YYEEEE. The V gene lost 1 base and the J gene lost 0 bases, with 8 bases spanning the gap. The CDR3 DNA follows: TGTGCCAGCAGCTTGTCGGCCAACTCTGGAAACACCATATATTTT. Amino acid sequence: CASSLSANSGNTIYF.

The chain employs TRBV20-1 and TRBJ1-5, with D possibly TRBD1 on 5 matching bases. The V end lost 3 bases, the J end lost 5 bases, and 14 bases lay between the germline ends. The CDR3 spans 14 residues. Germline CDR1 reads DFQATT; CDR2 reads SNEGSKA (reference sequence). The CDR3 region is CSASKQGSYQPQHF. CDR3 nucleotide sequence: TGCAGTGCTAGTAAGCAGGGATCCTATCAGCCCCAGCATTTT.

V gene TRBV25-1 combines with J gene TRBJ1-1; D is ambiguous. CDR3 length: 13 residues. Between the trimmed V and J ends, which lost 4 bases and 1 base, there was a span of 7 bases. Germline V gives CDR1 MGHDK, CDR2 SYGVNS. As DNA, the CDR3 is TGTGCCAGCAGTGGGCAGCCGAACACTGAAGCTTTCTTT. Protein sequence: CASSGQPNTEAFF. The full variable domain, its missing parts supplied by reference TRBV25-1 and TRBJ1-1, is EADIYQTPRYLVIGTGKKITLECSQTMGHDKMYWYQQDPGMELHLIHYSYGVNSTEKGDLSSESTVSRIRTEHFPLTLESARPSHTSQYLCASSGQPNTEAFFGQGTRLTVV.

The CDR3 protein is CASSADGRDRETQYF. CDR3 bases: TGTGCCAGCAGCGCCGATGGACGGGATAGGGAGACCCAGTACTTC. The chain is built from TRBV6-5 and TRBJ2-5; maybe TRBD2 (5 bases). Germline V gene data show CDR1 as MNHEY and CDR2 as SVGAGI. Trimming pared 6 bases from V and 5 bases from J, leaving 19 bases between. The length of the CDR3 is 15 residues.

The rearrangement uses TRBV14 and TRBJ2-4, with D perhaps TRBD1 (6 bases). Germline V gene sequence: CDR1 SGHDN, CDR2 FVKESK. The CDR3 contains 13 residues. The ends were cut back, 1 base at V and 7 bases at J, with 8 bases in the middle. CDR3: CASSQGTANIQYF. The CDR3 DNA sequence: TGTGCCAGCAGCCAAGGGACAGCCAACATTCAGTACTTC.

This clone has only one observation. The genes are TRBV24-1 and TRBJ2-3, with D perhaps matching TRBD1 (6 bases). The CDR3 has 15 amino acids. CDR1 and CDR2 from the germline V gene are KGHDR and SFDVKD. V lost 0 bases and J 5 bases, leaving 11 bases between the germline ends. This CDR3 is CATSDLGDIRDTQYF. CDR3 nucleotides: TGTGCCACCAGTGATTTGGGGGACATCAGAGATACGCAGTATTTT.

This chain joins TRBV12-3 or TRBV12-4 and TRBJ1-3, with TRBD1 matching over 8 bases. This CDR3 comprises 13 residues. The V segment lost 6 bases and the J segment 4 bases; nucleotides outside the gene matches: 2. CDR3: CASRRQGGNTIYF. CDR3 in DNA: TGTGCCAGCAGACGACAGGGGGGAAACACCATATATTTT.

This clone was seen only once. This chain connects TRBV6-5 to TRBJ2-5; D remains unclear. The CDR3 is 14 residues long. Looked up from germline, CDR1 is MNHEY and CDR2 is SVGAGI. V was trimmed by 0 bases and J by 2 bases, leaving 7 bases between them. The CDR3 nucleotides are TGTGCCAGCAGTTACTCGACAATACAAGAGACCCAGTACTTC. Protein product: CASSYSTIQETQYF.

The gene calls are TRBV19 and TRBJ1-6; possible D gene TRBD1, 5 bases. The CDR3 sequence is 14 residues long. Germline CDR1 is LNHDA and CDR2 is SQIVND (reference sequence). Trimming cost V 5 bases and J 8 bases, with 13 bases left between them. The CDR3 protein is CASSPGRMDSPLHF. CDR3 nucleotide sequence: TGTGCCAGTAGTCCGGGACGCATGGATTCACCCCTCCACTTT.

This clone has just a few counts. This chain joins TRBV7-9 and TRBJ1-6; 9 positions agree with TRBD1. Germline loops: CDR1 SEHNR, CDR2 FQNEAQ (reference sequence). Losses at the gene ends were 5 bases for V and 7 bases for J; bases not matched to a gene: 12. The CDR3 has 17 residues. CDR3 DNA sequence: TGTGCCAGCAGCCTAAAGAGGGGACAGGGCAGCAATTCACCCCTCCACTTT. This translates into CASSLKRGQGSNSPLHF.

The chain links TRBV30 to TRBJ1-6; D unresolved. The V end was cut by 0 bases, the J end by 9 bases, with 9 bases between. Germline V CDR1 and CDR2: GTSNPN, SVGIG (reference sequence). This CDR3 has 13 amino acids. CDR3: CAWSVGAGSPLHF. DNA of the CDR3: TGTGCCTGGAGTGTAGGAGCAGGTTCACCCCTCCACTTT.

This rearrangement joins TRBV3-1 (or the pseudogene TRBV3-2) to TRBJ1-2; 10 bases match TRBD1. The trim removed 2 bases at V and 6 bases at J, leaving 6 bases unmatched. The CDR3 contains 15 residues. Looked up from germline, CDR1 is LGHDT and CDR2 is YNNKEL (reference sequence). In DNA form, the CDR3 reads TGTGCCAGCAGCCAAAGGGCGGACAGGGGGGATGGCTACACCTTC. It translates to CASSQRADRGDGYTF.

This clone was detected only once. This sequence joins TRBV18 and TRBJ1-2; TRBD1 aligns across 7 bases. V shed 3 bases and J 1 base; nucleotides not matched to a gene: 5. This CDR3 comprises 15 residues. Germline V gene sequence: CDR1 KGHSH, CDR2 LQKENI. The CDR3 DNA reads TGTGCCAGCTCACCGTCGGGACAGAGTAACTATGGCTACACCTTC. Amino acid sequence: CASSPSGQSNYGYTF. Drawing the rest from reference TRBV18 and TRBJ1-2, the complete variable domain is NAGVMQNPRHLVRRRGQEARLRCSPMKGHSHVYWYRQLPEEGLKFMVYLQKENIIDESGMPKERFSAEFPKEGPSILRIQQVVRGDSAAYFCASSPSGQSNYGYTFGSGTRLTVV.

The rearrangement links TRBV6-5 to TRBJ1-2, with 7 bases matching TRBD1. J gave up 2 bases and V 6 bases, and 9 bases lay outside the gene matches. The germline V gene encodes CDR1 MNHEY and CDR2 SVGAGI. The CDR3 totals 15 residues. The CDR3 sequence: CASSQGGGGNYGYTF. CDR3 nucleotide sequence: TGTGCCAGCAGCCAGGGGGGGGGAGGCAACTATGGCTACACCTTC.

This clone was counted between two and nine times. The chain uses TRBV7-3 and TRBJ2-3; 10 nucleotides line up with TRBD2. With V trimmed by 6 bases and J by 3 bases, 9 bases remained unmatched. Germline lookup yields CDR1 SGHTA and CDR2 FQGTGA. CDR3 length: 16 residues. CDR3 in DNA: TGTGCCAGCAGTCCTTCAAGCGGGGGGGCAACAGATACGCAGTATTTT. Translation: CASSPSSGGATDTQYF.